The next 20 T cell receptor beta chains were all read from a single sample in a study of beta chain features in type 1 diabetes. These TCRs are of unknown antigen specificity. General study findings and limits: In every one of the four CD4+ subsets, TCRB CDR3s were moderately but significantly shorter in Type 1 diabetes patients.

What was sequenced were expressed TCRB transcripts, since all of the isolated RNA had been reverse transcribed. Some clones are missing from TCRdb's copy, which holds only in-frame ones; the method was immunoSEQ multiplex PCR. This table holds over 600,000 clones, around 12% found once. The sequenced material came from naive CD4+ T cells from blood. All receptors derive from a man aged 30-40 years with type 1 diabetes.

The rearrangement uses TRBV4-3 and TRBJ2-4, with D unclear. Trimming left V 0 bases short and J 3 bases short, with 9 bases between. The CDR3 contains 15 residues. Germline loops: CDR1 LGHNA, CDR2 YSLEER. DNA for the CDR3: TGCGCCAGCAGCCAAGATAGGATAGGCAAAAACATTCAGTACTTC. This codes for CASSQDRIGKNIQYF.

This clone was detected a few times. The genes are TRBV18 and TRBJ2-5; D remains unclear. V gave up 3 bases and J gave up 1 base, with 6 bases separating them. Germline assignment: CDR1 KGHSH and CDR2 LQKENI. This CDR3 is 13 amino acids long. The CDR3 DNA follows: TGTGCCAGCTCACCTATGGCCCAAGAGACCCAGTACTTC. This encodes CASSPMAQETQYF.

This clone was observed a handful of times. V and J are TRBV29-1 and TRBJ2-7; D is tentatively TRBD1 or TRBD2 (5 bases each). The length of the CDR3 is 13 residues. Germline lookup yields CDR1 SQVTM and CDR2 ANQGSEA. Between the trimmed V and J ends, which lost 5 bases and 1 base, there was a span of 12 bases. CDR3 protein: CSVQSGRSYEQYF. CDR3 nucleotide sequence: TGCAGCGTTCAATCAGGGAGATCCTACGAGCAGTACTTC.

This clone was counted only a few times. CDR3 sequence: CASSLELGLAYEQYF. Written as DNA, the CDR3 is TGTGCCAGCAGCTTAGAATTGGGACTTGCCTACGAGCAGTACTTC. The rearrangement links TRBV11-2 to TRBJ2-7, with TRBD2 as a possible D gene (6 bases). Germline CDR1 is SGHAT and CDR2 is FQNNGV. This CDR3 spans 15 amino acids. V was cut by 0 bases and J by 2 bases, with 11 bases left in between.

This clone was detected only a few times. The V and J genes are TRBV28 and TRBJ1-1; TRBD1 is a possible D gene (6 bases). The CDR3 has 14 residues. V lost 2 bases to trimming and J lost 10 bases, with 17 bases between them. CDR1 MDHEN and CDR2 SYDVKM come from the germline V gene. The CDR3 nucleotides read TGTGCCAGCAGTTTACCTCCCGACAGGAGCGGAGCTTTCTTT. It codes for CASSLPPDRSGAFF.

The V and J genes are TRBV4-2 and TRBJ1-2, with 7 bases fitting TRBD1. Losses at the gene ends were 6 bases for V and 6 bases for J; bases not matched to a gene: 13. The CDR3 runs to 15 residues. CDR1 is LGHNA, CDR2 YNFKEQ, per germline. CDR3 nucleotides: TGTGCCAGCAGTCTGGGGACAGTTCGGGTAAATGGCTACACCTTC. Translation gives CASSLGTVRVNGYTF.

The rearrangement links TRBV28 to TRBJ1-1; 8 bases are a match to TRBD1. This CDR3 is built from 15 residues. Trimming at V came to 6 bases and at J to 4 bases, leaving 10 bases not matched to a gene. Germline CDR1 reads MDHEN; CDR2 reads SYDVKM. The CDR3, as DNA: TGTGCCAGCAGCCGAGGGTCGACAGGGGTCACTGAAGCTTTCTTT. Translating it yields CASSRGSTGVTEAFF.

The gene calls are TRBV28 and TRBJ2-5, with 10 bases that match TRBD1. Trimming removed 4 bases from V and 0 bases from J; junction bases left unmatched: 2. The CDR3 has 15 amino acids. From germline, CDR1 is MDHEN and CDR2 SYDVKM. CDR3 nucleotides: TGTGCCAGCAGTTCGGGACAGGGGTACCAAGAGACCCAGTACTTC. Amino acid sequence: CASSSGQGYQETQYF.

This clone was detected a few times. The rearrangement uses TRBV30 and TRBJ2-1, with 11 bases matching TRBD2. CDR3 length: 14 residues. Per germline, CDR1 GTSNPN and CDR2 SVGIG (reference sequence). V lost 5 bases to trimming and J lost 4 bases; unmatched junction nucleotides: 4. CDR3 coding DNA: TGTGCCTGGGCGGCTAGCGGGGGGTACAATGAGCAGTTCTTC. It codes for CAWAASGGYNEQFF.

This clone was counted between two and nine times. The chain combines TRBV6-5 with TRBJ1-5, with 8 bases identical to TRBD1. This CDR3 has 14 residues. V dropped 6 bases and J dropped 1; count of bases not matched to a gene: 2. CDR1 MNHEY and CDR2 SVGAGI come from the germline V gene. CDR3 sequence reads: CASSRQGSNQPQHF. CDR3 bases: TGTGCCAGCAGCCGACAGGGGAGCAATCAGCCCCAGCATTTT.

This clone was observed a handful of times. The rearrangement uses TRBV5-4 and TRBJ1-6, with a weak D call TRBD1 (5 bases). V shed 0 bases and J shed 7 bases, with 14 bases lying between them. Germline CDR1 is SGHNT and CDR2 is YYREEE (reference sequence). This CDR3 has 16 residues. The CDR3 is CASSLDAGVNNSPLHF. The CDR3 nucleotides are TGTGCCAGCAGCTTGGACGCGGGGGTCAACAATTCACCCCTCCACTTT. Variable domain in full (rest from reference TRBV5-4 and TRBJ1-6): ETGVTQSPTHLIKTRGQQVTLRCSSQSGHNTVSWYQQALGQGPQFIFQYYREEENGRGNFPPRFSGLQFPNYSSELNVNALELDDSALYLCASSLDAGVNNSPLHFGNGTRLTVT.

In this sample, this clone turned up a few times. V and J are TRBV5-4 and TRBJ2-4; 10 bases align to TRBD1. Trimming took 6 bases from V and 14 from J; bases not matched to a gene: 20. The germline V gene encodes CDR1 SGHNT and CDR2 YYREEE (reference sequence). The CDR3 totals 16 residues. CDR3 region: CASTSHRQGAPGEEYF. CDR3 sequence (DNA): TGTGCCAGCACCTCGCATCGACAGGGGGCCCCGGGAGAGGAGTACTTC. Based on the CDR3 plus reference TRBV5-4 and TRBJ2-4, the full variable domain is ETGVTQSPTHLIKTRGQQVTLRCSSQSGHNTVSWYQQALGQGPQFIFQYYREEENGRGNFPPRFSGLQFPNYSSELNVNALELDDSALYLCASTSHRQGAPGEEYFGAGTRLSVL.

This chain uses TRBV7-9 with TRBJ1-2; TRBD1 is a possible D gene (6 bases). The V gene lost 1 base and the J gene lost 7 bases, with 10 bases spanning the gap. Germline assignment: CDR1 SEHNR and CDR2 FQNEAQ (reference sequence). The CDR3 has 13 amino acids. The CDR3 loop is CASSLDRVSGYTF. DNA of the CDR3: TGTGCCAGCAGCTTAGACAGGGTCTCTGGCTACACCTTC.

A few counts support this clone. The sample holds other DNA sequences that translate to the same CDR3. The chain employs TRBV9 and TRBJ2-1; the match to TRBD2 covers 8 bases. CDR3 length equals 15 residues. CDR1 SGDLS and CDR2 YYNGEE come from the germline V gene. The J segment lost 2 bases and the V segment lost 0 bases, leaving 1 base of the junction unmatched. The CDR3 nucleotides read TGTGCCAGCAGCGTAGGTAGCGGGACCTACAATGAGCAGTTCTTC. Translation gives CASSVGSGTYNEQFF.

This clone was detected only a few times. The chain links TRBV2 to TRBJ2-7; TRBD1 is a possible D gene (5 bases). V gave up 6 bases and J gave up 1 base, with 10 bases separating them. The CDR3 totals 13 residues. CDR1 is SNHLY, CDR2 FYNNEI, per germline. The CDR3 nucleotides are TGTGCCAGCAGGCCCAGGGTTTCCTACGAGCAGTACTTC. As protein: CASRPRVSYEQYF. Full variable domain (missing parts from reference TRBV2 and TRBJ2-7): EPEVTQTPSHQVTQMGQEVILRCVPISNHLYFYWYRQILGQKVEFLVSFYNNEISEKSEIFDDQFSVERPDGSNFTLKIRSTKLEDSAMYFCASRPRVSYEQYFGPGTRLTVT.

This clone was seen a handful of times. The junction shows a germline mismatch at one end, possibly a read error. The rearrangement links TRBV28 to TRBJ2-7, with 9 bases that match TRBD2. Germline V gives CDR1 MDHEN, CDR2 SYDVKM. This CDR3 region has 15 residues. CDR3 region: CASSPSGEGSFEQYF. Here the CDR3 DNA reads TGTGCCAGCAGCCCTAGCGGGGAGGGATCCTTCGAGCAGTACTTC.

The chain uses TRBV11-1 and TRBJ1-6; no reliable D call. CDR1 and CDR2 (germline): SGHAT, FQDESV (reference sequence). V lost 6 bases and J lost 7, with 10 bases in between. This CDR3 contains 13 residues. In nucleotides, the CDR3 is TGTGCCAGCAGTCCGGTGTGGAATTCACCCCTCCACTTT. Its protein product is CASSPVWNSPLHF.

This clone was picked up a small number of times. This rearrangement joins TRBV5-1 to TRBJ2-7; 8 bases fit TRBD2. Losses at the gene ends were 0 bases for V and 1 base for J; bases not matched to a gene: 6. The CDR3 length is 16 residues. CDR1 is SGHRS and CDR2 is YFSETQ in the germline V gene. The CDR3 spells CASSLEASGGSYEQYF. The CDR3 nucleotides read TGCGCCAGCAGCTTGGAGGCCAGCGGGGGTTCCTACGAGCAGTACTTC.

Only a few counts were recorded for this clone. This chain links TRBV25-1 with TRBJ2-7, with D possibly TRBD1 on 5 matching bases. This CDR3 region has 16 residues. Per the germline V gene, CDR1 is MGHDK and CDR2 is SYGVNS. Between the trimmed V and J ends, which lost 2 bases and 0 bases, there was a span of 14 bases. The chain's CDR3 is CASSEIGADSSYEQYF. CDR3 DNA: TGTGCCAGCAGTGAAATAGGTGCTGACAGCTCCTACGAGCAGTACTTC.

V gene TRBV6-5 combines with J gene TRBJ2-5, with a weak D call TRBD1 (5 bases). The CDR3 consists of 16 residues. Germline values: CDR1 MNHEY, CDR2 SVGAGI. The V end lost 0 bases, the J end lost 2 bases, and 13 bases lay between the germline ends. Here the CDR3 DNA reads TGTGCCAGCAGTTACTCCGCAACAGGAAAACAAGAGACCCAGTACTTC. The encoded protein is CASSYSATGKQETQYF.